This T cell receptor (beta chain) was retrieved from a study of T cell responses to AZD1222 COVID-19 vaccine. Clones were read by immunoSEQ multiplex PCR, and TCRdb kept only the in-frame ones, dropping some. The table shows about 180,000 clones, with 80% to 90% occurring only once. This CDR3 contains 14 residues. With V trimmed by 5 bases and J by 6 bases, 10 bases remained unmatched. Germline V gene data show CDR1 as MNHEY and CDR2 as SMNVEV (reference sequence). The starting material was peripheral blood, obtained on day 0 of AZD1222 vaccination. The V call is TRBV27, the J call TRBJ2-7, with 7 bases identical to TRBD1. This clonotype was sampled from an adult in good health. The DNA of the CDR3 is TGTGCCAGCAGTCCACAGGGGCCCGAGGGCGAGCAGTACTTC. It encodes CASSPQGPEGEQYF.